This record covers a single T cell receptor (beta chain). Its antigen is currently not known. Base-call qualities are not available, and no considerably larger clone is one nucleotide away. Each collaborating institution followed its own protocols to collect whole blood in K2EDTA tubes. For TCRbeta analysis, collaborator samples were shipped as frozen whole blood, as isolated PBMCs, or as DNA extracted from either sample type. This record comes from a study of blood T cell repertoires in COVID-19 (TCRdb year 2020). Context from the whole study: Samples covering the acute and convalescent phases of COVID-19 were provided by collaborators in the United States, Italy and Spain. The prospective study material was composed of cDNA or gDNA derived from T cells, B-cell-depleted T cells, or PBMCs. Subjects who had been exposed to COVID-19, were actively infected with it, or had recovered from it provided the deeply sampled blood TCRbeta repertoires that made up the dataset. The repertoires were released in a freely available public database intended as a resource for research on the immune response to SARS-CoV-2. Samples came from the ongoing ImmuneRACE study (first 160 participants) plus 1,254 subjects from 6 global collaborators. The sample metadata nearly always contained a de-identified subject ID, COVID-19 status, age in years and sex. Where available, HLA class I and class II types were obtained from metadata supplied by the sample provider rather than from assay-based typing. What the authors observed across the whole study: The quantity of clinical and demographic metadata differed by source and by participant and was supplied without curation.

CDR1 and CDR2 are read off the germline V gene (reference sequence) as MNHEY and SMNVEV. The germline V and J ends show losses of 5 bases and 0 bases respectively, and no gene match explains 8 bases of the junction. The CDR3 runs 17 amino acids, cysteine and phenylalanine included. Left in the record is the CDR3 DNA by itself, 51 bases read in frame from the first base. The immunoSEQ Assay, a bias-controlled multiplex PCR, was used to amplify TCRbeta CDR3 regions from genomic DNA. The source study handled its data this way. The number of nucleated cells in each sample was estimated by amplification of reference gene primers within the assay. To quantify the absolute abundance of each unique TCRbeta CDR3 rearrangement, sequence reads were collapsed and filtered. For each sample, productive Simpson clonality was calculated as the square root of Simpson's diversity index across productive rearrangements. This immuneACCESS table, as held by TCRdb, lists in-frame sequences with V and J called but not all clones. Of the missing ones, under half trace to an unresolved V gene in checked studies; the others have no known cause. For V, J and clone size, that table is used; D and trimming come from the DNA. The sample yields around 200,000 clones; 85% to 90% were counted once. The leading ten clones occupy about 6.5% of the sample.

Sequenced input: peripheral blood. The receptor was derived from a woman of 80 years or more in a cohort sampled during active or convalescent COVID-19. The rearrangement combines TRBV27 with TRBJ2-5; 11 central nucleotides agree with TRBD2. The nucleotides read TGTGCCAGCAGTCGGGCTAGCGGGGGGACCTACCAAGAGACCCAGTACTTC. Translated, this gives CASSRASGGTYQETQYF.